This TCR beta chain was captured by sequencing in a study of blood T cell repertoires in COVID-19. TCRdb keeps only in-frame clones here, not all; method: immunoSEQ multiplex PCR. Here the sample spans about 98,000 clones, approximately 79% being singletons. This clone has only a few counts. The sequence was obtained from a man between 70 and 80 years old with active or convalescent COVID-19. The specimen was peripheral blood.

CDR3 residues: CASSNSAGGLAKNIQYF. The DNA for the CDR3 is TGTGCCAGCAGTAATAGTGCTGGCGGACTAGCCAAAAACATTCAGTACTTC. The chain joins TRBV2 to TRBJ2-4, with a tentative D call TRBD2 (5 bases). V was cut by 5 bases and J by 0 bases, with 17 bases left in between. Germline V gives CDR1 SNHLY, CDR2 FYNNEI. The CDR3 length is 17 residues.